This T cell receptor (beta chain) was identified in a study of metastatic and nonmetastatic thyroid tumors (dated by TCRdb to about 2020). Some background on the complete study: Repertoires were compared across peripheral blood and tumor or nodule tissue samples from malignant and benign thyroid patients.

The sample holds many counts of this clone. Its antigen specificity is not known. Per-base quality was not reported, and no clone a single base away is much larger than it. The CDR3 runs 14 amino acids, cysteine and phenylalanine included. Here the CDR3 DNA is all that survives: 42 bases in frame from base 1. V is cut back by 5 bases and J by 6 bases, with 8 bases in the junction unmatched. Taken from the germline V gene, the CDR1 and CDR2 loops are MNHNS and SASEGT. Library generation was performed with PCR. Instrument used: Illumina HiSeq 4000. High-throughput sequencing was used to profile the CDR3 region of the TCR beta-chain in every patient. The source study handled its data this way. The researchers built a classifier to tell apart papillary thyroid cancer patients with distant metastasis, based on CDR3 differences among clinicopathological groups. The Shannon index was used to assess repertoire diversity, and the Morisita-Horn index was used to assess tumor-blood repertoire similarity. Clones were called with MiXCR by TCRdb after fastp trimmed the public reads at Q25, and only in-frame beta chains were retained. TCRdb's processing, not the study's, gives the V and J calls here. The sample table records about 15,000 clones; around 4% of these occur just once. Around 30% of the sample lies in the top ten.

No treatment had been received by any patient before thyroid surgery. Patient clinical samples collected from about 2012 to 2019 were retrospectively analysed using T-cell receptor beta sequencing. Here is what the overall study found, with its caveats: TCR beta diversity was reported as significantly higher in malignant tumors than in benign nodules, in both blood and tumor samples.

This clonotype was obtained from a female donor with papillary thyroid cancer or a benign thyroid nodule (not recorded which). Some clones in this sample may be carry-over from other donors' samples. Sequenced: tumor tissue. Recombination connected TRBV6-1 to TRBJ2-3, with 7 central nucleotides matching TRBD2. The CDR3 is CASSKLWGGDTQYF. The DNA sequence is TGTGCCAGCAGTAAGCTCTGGGGGGGTGATACGCAGTATTTT.